A single sample is the source of the 21 T cell receptor beta chains below, sequenced in a study of blood T cell repertoires in COVID-19. Sequencing was performed with immunoSEQ multiplex PCR; in TCRdb, only in-frame clones are kept and a portion is missing. The sample includes 300,000 to 350,000 clones, 85% to 95% of them seen just once. The source material was PBMCs or T cells enriched from blood (not recorded which). Receptors were obtained from a woman aged 25 to 45 who had been exposed to COVID-19.

The genes are TRBV19 and TRBJ1-1; TRBD1 is a possible D gene (6 bases). This CDR3 region has 14 residues. V lost 6 bases and J 4 bases, leaving 15 bases between the germline ends. The V gene's germline CDR1 is LNHDA and CDR2 SQIVND (reference sequence). CDR3 DNA sequence: TGTGCCAGTAGGTTGGACAGTTCGAGCACTGAAGCTTTCTTT. This sequence encodes CASRLDSSSTEAFF.

The chain couples TRBV5-5 to TRBJ1-4; 7 bases match TRBD1. Germline V gives CDR1 SGHKS, CDR2 YYEKEE (reference sequence). CDR3 size: 15 residues. V shed 4 bases and J 4 bases; nucleotides not matched to a gene: 7. CDR3 sequence reads: CASSPIQGINEKLFF. The CDR3 nucleotides read TGTGCCAGCAGCCCAATACAGGGGATTAATGAAAAACTGTTTTTT.

V usage is TRBV11-1 and J usage is TRBJ2-2; D is uncertain. Trimming took off 5 bases at V and 3 bases at J, with 10 bases between the two ends. The CDR3 has 14 residues. Germline V gene lookup returns CDR1 SGHAT and CDR2 FQDESV (reference sequence). This CDR3 reads CASSPIQYTGELFF. CDR3 nucleotide sequence: TGTGCCAGCAGCCCCATTCAGTACACCGGGGAGCTGTTTTTT.

The chain combines TRBV10-3 with TRBJ1-4; no firm D call. The CDR3 is 14 residues long. V was clipped by 5 bases and J by 3 bases, with 10 bases between them. The germline V gene has CDR1 ENHRY and CDR2 SYGVKD. The CDR3 DNA reads as TGTGCCATCAGTTCCCAGGATGCTAATGAAAAACTGTTTTTT. Amino acid sequence: CAISSQDANEKLFF.

The V gene is TRBV15, the J gene TRBJ2-3; 7 bases are a match to TRBD2. Germline CDR1 and CDR2: LNHNV and YYDKDF (reference sequence). The CDR3 is 14 residues long. After removal of 3 bases from V and 3 bases from J, the junction contained 3 bases not matched to a gene. DNA for the CDR3: TGTGCCACCAGCAGGGGGGGGATGACAGATACGCAGTATTTT. It yields the protein CATSRGGMTDTQYF.

V and J are TRBV24-1 and TRBJ1-6; 8 bases fit TRBD1. This CDR3 spans 16 amino acids. Germline V gene sequence: CDR1 KGHDR, CDR2 SFDVKD. V lost 2 bases and J lost 9; bases outside the gene matches: 8. The CDR3 region is CATSDSGTGGGSPLHF. Here the CDR3 DNA reads TGTGCCACCAGTGATTCGGGGACAGGCGGGGGTTCACCCCTCCACTTT.

The chain uses TRBV12-3 or TRBV12-4 and TRBJ1-1, with 9 bases lining up with TRBD1. V lost 6 bases to trimming and J lost 11 bases; unmatched junction nucleotides: 10. This CDR3 comprises 13 residues. CDR3 DNA sequence: TGTGCCAGCAGGGACGGACAGGGGCCCGTGGCTTTCTTT. Translated: CASRDGQGPVAFF.

The chain has TRBV6-5 and TRBJ2-5; D gene uncertain. The germline V gene encodes CDR1 MNHEY and CDR2 SVGAGI. This CDR3 is built from 14 residues. Trimming left V 0 bases short and J 3 bases short, with 8 bases between. CDR3 DNA sequence: TGTGCCAGCAGTTACTCTGTGTTAAAAGAGACCCAGTACTTC. Translation: CASSYSVLKETQYF.

The V call is TRBV4-1, the J call TRBJ1-2, with D perhaps TRBD1 (6 bases). CDR3 length equals 16 residues. V lost 0 bases and J lost 4, with 15 bases in between. Germline-derived CDR1 and CDR2 are MGHRA and YSYEKL. CDR3 region: CASSQEQGSAFYGYTF. CDR3 DNA sequence: TGCGCCAGCAGCCAAGAACAGGGCAGTGCCTTCTATGGCTACACCTTC.

The V gene is TRBV5-4, the J gene TRBJ2-5, with D possibly being TRBD1 (5 bases). The CDR3 length is 14 residues. Germline V gene data show CDR1 as SGHNT and CDR2 as YYREEE (reference sequence). V was shortened by 0 bases and J by 5 bases, with 11 bases between the two germline ends. The CDR3 nucleotides are TGTGCCAGCAGCTTGGGGACACCACGGGAGACCCAGTACTTC. Translated: CASSLGTPRETQYF.

This clone was seen only a few times. The rearrangement links TRBV11-3 to TRBJ2-2, with 10 bases identical to TRBD1. V shed 5 bases, J shed 13 bases, and the junction held 13 bases outside the gene matches. This CDR3 region has 15 residues. CDR1 is SGHNT, CDR2 YENEEA, per germline. The CDR3 protein is CASSTPGQGVNRLFF. The CDR3 nucleotides read TGTGCCAGCAGCACCCCCGGACAGGGGGTCAACCGGCTGTTTTTT.

This chain uses TRBV15 with TRBJ1-1; D is uncertain. The CDR3 is made up of 13 amino acids. V lost 0 bases and J 11 bases, leaving 13 bases between the germline ends. Germline V gives CDR1 LNHNV, CDR2 YYDKDF (reference sequence). The CDR3 DNA reads as TGTGCCACCAGCAGAGACGGGATTTCTTTGGCTTTCTTT. It yields the protein CATSRDGISLAFF.

This clone is a singleton in its sample. The rearrangement links TRBV7-2 to TRBJ1-3, with D hard to call. Germline values: CDR1 SGHTA, CDR2 FQGNSA. This CDR3 has 15 residues. Trimming pared 0 bases from V and 4 bases from J, leaving 10 bases between. For the CDR3, the DNA is TGTGCCAGCAGCTTAGCGGTGGCTCCAGGAAACACCATATATTTT. Protein product: CASSLAVAPGNTIYF.

This chain connects TRBV18 to TRBJ2-1; 8 bases agree with TRBD1. The CDR3 contains 16 residues. Per the germline V gene, CDR1 is KGHSH and CDR2 is LQKENI. V shed 3 bases, J shed 8 bases, and the junction held 12 bases outside the gene matches. For the CDR3, the DNA is TGTGCCAGCTCACCTTCCCCTTGGACAGGGATGGATGAGCAGTTCTTC. This gives the protein CASSPSPWTGMDEQFF.

V is TRBV27 and J is TRBJ2-7, with D maybe TRBD2 (5 bases). CDR3 size: 16 residues. V was cut by 7 bases and J by 2 bases, with 21 bases left in between. CDR1 and CDR2 (germline): MNHEY, SMNVEV (reference sequence). CDR3 loop: CASKSIRTRGTYEQYF. As DNA, the CDR3 is TGTGCCAGCAAATCAATCCGGACTCGGGGAACCTACGAGCAGTACTTC.

This clone was recorded only once. The chain employs TRBV19 and TRBJ2-2; 9 bases align to TRBD2. Losses at the gene ends were 1 base for V and 4 bases for J; bases not matched to a gene: 4. Looked up from germline, CDR1 is LNHDA and CDR2 is SQIVND (reference sequence). The CDR3 has 16 amino acids. CDR3 sequence reads: CASSIVSGGLTGELFF. DNA of the CDR3: TGTGCCAGTAGTATAGTAAGCGGGGGGCTCACCGGGGAGCTGTTTTTT.

This chain links TRBV18 with TRBJ2-5; weak D call: TRBD2 (5 bases). The CDR3 has 12 amino acids. The V end was cut by 4 bases, the J end by 6 bases, with 9 bases between. CDR1 is KGHSH and CDR2 is LQKENI in the germline V gene. CDR3 nucleotide sequence: TGTGCCAGCTCACTGGACTTTCAGACCCAGTACTTC. This sequence encodes CASSLDFQTQYF.

This clone has a single count. This sequence joins TRBV5-4 and TRBJ1-1; D gene uncertain. Germline V gene data show CDR1 as SGHNT and CDR2 as YYREEE (reference sequence). This CDR3 has 14 amino acids. The ends were cut back, 3 bases at V and 2 bases at J, with 11 bases in the middle. The CDR3 loop is CASSWLTPNTEAFF. CDR3 DNA sequence: TGTGCCAGCAGCTGGCTGACACCTAACACTGAAGCTTTCTTT.

The rearrangement joins TRBV5-1 to TRBJ1-1; no firm D call. This CDR3 is 15 amino acids long. The germline V gene has CDR1 SGHRS and CDR2 YFSETQ. Deletions cut 1 base from V and 1 base from J, with 11 bases between. The CDR3 here is CASSLLIQTNTEAFF. CDR3 coding DNA: TGCGCCAGCAGCTTGTTAATACAGACGAACACTGAAGCTTTCTTT.

CDR3 residues: CASSLVGHSETEAFF. The CDR3, as DNA: TGCGCCAGCAGCTTGGTGGGACATTCCGAAACTGAAGCTTTCTTT. The rearrangement joins TRBV5-1 to TRBJ1-1; D may be TRBD1 (6 bases). CDR1 is SGHRS, CDR2 YFSETQ, per germline. The CDR3 sequence is 15 residues long. V was clipped by 0 bases and J by 5 bases, with 14 bases between them. The full variable domain, rest sourced from reference TRBV5-1 and TRBJ1-1, is KAGVTQTPRYLIKTRGQQVTLSCSPISGHRSVSWYQQTPGQGLQFLFEYFSETQRNKGNFPGRFSGRQFSNSRSEMNVSTLELGDSALYLCASSLVGHSETEAFFGQGTRLTVV.

The chain links TRBV5-6 to TRBJ2-5; D is possibly TRBD1 (5 bases). Germline CDR1 reads SGHDT; CDR2 reads YYEEEE. There are 13 residues in the CDR3. V was shortened by 5 bases and J by 3 bases, with 11 bases between the two germline ends. CDR3 DNA sequence: TGTGCCAGCAGTGCAGGGCCCAAAGAGACCCAGTACTTC. This translates into CASSAGPKETQYF.